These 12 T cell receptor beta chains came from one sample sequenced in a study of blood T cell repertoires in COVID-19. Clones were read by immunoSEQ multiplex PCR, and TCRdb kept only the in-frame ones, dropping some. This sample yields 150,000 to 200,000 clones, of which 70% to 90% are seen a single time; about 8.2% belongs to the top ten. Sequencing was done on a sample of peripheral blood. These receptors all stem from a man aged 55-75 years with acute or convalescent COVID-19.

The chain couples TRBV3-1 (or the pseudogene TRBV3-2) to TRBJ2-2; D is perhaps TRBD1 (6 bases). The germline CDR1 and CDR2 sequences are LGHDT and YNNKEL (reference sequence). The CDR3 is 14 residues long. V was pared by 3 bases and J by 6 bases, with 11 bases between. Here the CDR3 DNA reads TGTGCCAGCAGCCAGGGGGCAGTTTCCGGGGAGCTGTTTTTT. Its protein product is CASSQGAVSGELFF.

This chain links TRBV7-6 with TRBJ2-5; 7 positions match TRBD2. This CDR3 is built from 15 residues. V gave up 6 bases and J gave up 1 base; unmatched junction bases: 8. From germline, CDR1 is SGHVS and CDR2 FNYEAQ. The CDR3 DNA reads TGTGCCAGCAGTGGGATCACGGGGGGCCAAGAGACCCAGTACTTC. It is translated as CASSGITGGQETQYF.

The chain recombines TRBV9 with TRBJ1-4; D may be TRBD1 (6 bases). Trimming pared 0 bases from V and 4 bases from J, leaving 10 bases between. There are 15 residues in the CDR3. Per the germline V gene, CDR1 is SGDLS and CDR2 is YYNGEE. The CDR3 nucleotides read TGTGCCAGCAGCGTAGGGCGGACAGATAATGAAAAACTGTTTTTT. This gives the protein CASSVGRTDNEKLFF.

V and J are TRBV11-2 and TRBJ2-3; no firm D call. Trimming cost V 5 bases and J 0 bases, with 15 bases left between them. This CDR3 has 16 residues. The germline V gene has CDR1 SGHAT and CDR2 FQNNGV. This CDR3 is CASSPQVVPSTDTQYF. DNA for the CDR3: TGTGCCAGCAGCCCCCAGGTAGTCCCTAGCACAGATACGCAGTATTTT.

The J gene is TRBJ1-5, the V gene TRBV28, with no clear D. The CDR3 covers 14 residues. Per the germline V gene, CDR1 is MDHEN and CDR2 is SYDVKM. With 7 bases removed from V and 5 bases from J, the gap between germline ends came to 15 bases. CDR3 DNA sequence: TGTGCCAGCATCCCGGGGAATCGTGATCAGCCCCAGCATTTT. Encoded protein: CASIPGNRDQPQHF.

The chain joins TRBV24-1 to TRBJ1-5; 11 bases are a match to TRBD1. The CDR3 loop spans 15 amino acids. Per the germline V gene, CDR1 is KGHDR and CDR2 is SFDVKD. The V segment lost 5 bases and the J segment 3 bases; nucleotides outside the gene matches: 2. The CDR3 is CATSGGQGANQPQHF. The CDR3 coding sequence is TGTGCCACCAGTGGCGGACAGGGGGCCAATCAGCCCCAGCATTTT.

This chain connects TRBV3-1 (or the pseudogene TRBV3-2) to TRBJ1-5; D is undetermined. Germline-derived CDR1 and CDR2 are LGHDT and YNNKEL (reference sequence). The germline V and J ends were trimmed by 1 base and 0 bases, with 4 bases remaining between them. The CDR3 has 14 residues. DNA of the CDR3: TGTGCCAGCAGCCAAGGTCATAGCAATCAGCCCCAGCATTTT. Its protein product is CASSQGHSNQPQHF.

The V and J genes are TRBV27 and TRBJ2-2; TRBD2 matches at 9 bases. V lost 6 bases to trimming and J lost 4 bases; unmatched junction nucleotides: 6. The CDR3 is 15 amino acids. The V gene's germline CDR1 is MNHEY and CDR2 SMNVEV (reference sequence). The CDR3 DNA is TGTGCCAGCAGGAGGACTAGCGCGCCCACCGGGGAGCTGTTTTTT. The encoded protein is CASRRTSAPTGELFF.

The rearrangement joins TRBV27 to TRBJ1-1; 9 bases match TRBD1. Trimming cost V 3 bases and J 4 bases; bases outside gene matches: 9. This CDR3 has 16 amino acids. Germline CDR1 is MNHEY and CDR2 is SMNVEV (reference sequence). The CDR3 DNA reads TGTGCCAGCAGTTTCCTCGGACAGGGGAGAGGCACTGAAGCTTTCTTT. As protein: CASSFLGQGRGTEAFF.

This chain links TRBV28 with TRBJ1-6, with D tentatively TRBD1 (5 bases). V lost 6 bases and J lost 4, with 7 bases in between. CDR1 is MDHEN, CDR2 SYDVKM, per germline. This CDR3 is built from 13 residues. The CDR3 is CASRTVYNSPLHF. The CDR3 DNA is TGTGCCAGCAGGACAGTTTATAATTCACCCCTCCACTTT.

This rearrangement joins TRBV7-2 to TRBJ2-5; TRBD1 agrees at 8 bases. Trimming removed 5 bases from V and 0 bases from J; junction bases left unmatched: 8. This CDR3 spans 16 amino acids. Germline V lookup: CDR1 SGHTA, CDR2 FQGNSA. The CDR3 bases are TGTGCCAGCAGCGGACGGACAGGGCGATACCAAGAGACCCAGTACTTC. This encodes CASSGRTGRYQETQYF.

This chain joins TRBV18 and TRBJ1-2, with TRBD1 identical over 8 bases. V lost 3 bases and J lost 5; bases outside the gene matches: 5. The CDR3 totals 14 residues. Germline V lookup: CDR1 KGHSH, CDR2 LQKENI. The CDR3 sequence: CASSPDREEYGYTF. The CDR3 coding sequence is TGTGCCAGCTCACCGGACAGGGAAGAGTATGGCTACACCTTC.